These 2 T cell receptor beta chains originate from one sample sequenced in a study of human T cells and chemical hapten exposure. TCRdb reprocessed the RACE reads via MiXCR and lists one record per CDR3 protein. The data contain about 84,000 distinct CDR3 sequences, roughly a tenth of them singletons. Time point of the sample: patch test 3, about 24 weeks after DPC sensitization. Treatment defined: therapeutic diphenylcyclopropenone sensitization with weekly scalp DPC. The source material was whole blood, sampled in connection with sensitization to the hapten diphenylcyclopropenone (DPC). Receptors originate from a woman aged 50 to 65 with alopecia areata. Some clones in this sample may be carry-over from other donors' samples.

This clonotype has just a few counts. J is TRBJ1-1 and V is TRBV20-1; 11 positions match TRBD1. Trimming took 4 bases from V and 9 from J; bases not matched to a gene: 7. There are 13 residues in the CDR3. CDR1 and CDR2 from the germline V gene are DFQATT and SNEGSKA (reference sequence). CDR3 sequence: CSATPGQGVQAFF. The CDR3 DNA is TGCAGTGCTACCCCGGGACAGGGGGTTCAAGCTTTCTTT.

A remark on this clonotype: With a much larger clone just one base away, this may be a read error. The chain has TRBV9 and TRBJ1-5; 9 bases line up with TRBD1. The CDR3 loop spans 14 amino acids. V gave up 3 bases and J gave up 7 bases; unmatched junction bases: 5. Germline V lookup: CDR1 SGDLS, CDR2 YYNGEE. In DNA, the CDR3 is TGTGCCAGCAGCGAGACAGGGGGGGACCAGCCCCAGCATTTT. It encodes CASSETGGDQPQHF.